The entry that follows covers one T cell receptor (beta chain) sequence. Its matching antigen is unknown. Produced via immunoSEQ multiplex PCR; TCRdb's table is partial and in-frame only. The sample consists of fewer than 9,500 clones, roughly 80% of them appearing once. The data are from a study of T cell repertoires in ileal Crohn's disease. General study findings and limits: Active smokers at surgery had more clonal expansions than non-smokers. Sorted CD8 T cells held more high-frequency clones than CD4. Within the first postoperative year, endoscopy came at median about 7.3 months.

Specified time point: neoterminal ileum biopsy at postoperative endoscopy, about 6 months after surgery. CDR3 length equals 16 residues. Per the germline V gene, CDR1 is LGHNA and CDR2 is YNFKEQ. The trim removed 1 base at V and 6 bases at J, leaving 11 bases unmatched. The chain is built from TRBV4-2 and TRBJ2-7; 8 bases agree with TRBD2. The sequence was obtained from an adult with Crohn's disease. Sequenced input: ileal tissue. CDR3 in amino acids: CASSQGGDGGASEQYF. CDR3 sequence (DNA): TGTGCCAGCAGCCAAGGGGGGGACGGGGGGGCGTCCGAGCAGTACTTC.